This is a list of T cell receptor beta chains from one sample in a study of a mutant IDH1 vaccine in newly diagnosed glioma. Their antigens are not known. Generated by immunoSEQ multiplex PCR, the TCRdb table keeps only in-frame clones and is missing some. Of some 120,000 clones listed, around 77% were seen once; the top ten hold 5% to 6%. The sample in question was PBMCs, obtained from a glioma patient whose treatment included an IDH1 peptide vaccine. These TCRs come from a man in his forties with glioma. The CDR3 runs from the conserved cysteine through the conserved F or W. Fields, in order: V gene, D gene, clone size, CDR3 length, J gene, CDR3 protein, CDR3 DNA. A D gene is named only where the DNA matches it firmly. Clone size is shown for a subset of rows, as once, few, many or a class of expanded clone.

V: TRBV5-1
D: -
size: -
length: 15
J: TRBJ2-2
CDR3: CASSLIPGNTGELFF
DNA: TGCGCCAGCAGCTTGATACCTGGGAACACCGGGGAGCTGTTTTTT

V: TRBV7-2
D: -
size: -
length: 15
J: TRBJ1-1
CDR3: CASSLAKWGRNEAFF
DNA: TGTGCCAGCAGCTTAGCGAAGTGGGGGCGGAATGAAGCTTTCTTT

V: TRBV30
D: TRBD1
size: -
length: 14
J: TRBJ1-2
CDR3: CAWSVDRLNYGYTF
DNA: TGTGCCTGGAGTGTGGACAGGCTCAACTATGGCTACACCTTC

V: TRBV6-6
D: -
size: -
length: 14
J: TRBJ1-2
CDR3: CASSYSSGNYGYTF
DNA: TGTGCCAGCAGTTACTCGAGTGGGAACTATGGCTACACCTTC

V: TRBV19
D: -
size: -
length: 12
J: TRBJ2-3
CDR3: CASSILSGKQYF
DNA: TGTGCCAGTAGTATCTTGTCAGGCAAGCAGTATTTT

V: TRBV27
D: TRBD1
size: once
length: 13
J: TRBJ1-2
CDR3: CASSQQGPYGYTF
DNA: TGTGCCAGCAGTCAACAGGGGCCGTATGGCTACACCTTC

V: TRBV2
D: -
size: once
length: 14
J: TRBJ2-5
CDR3: CASSESTRGETQYF
DNA: TGTGCCAGCAGTGAATCGACTAGAGGGGAGACCCAGTACTTC

V: TRBV5-1
D: -
size: -
length: 13
J: TRBJ2-7
CDR3: CASSFGETYEQYF
DNA: TGCGCCAGCAGCTTCGGGGAAACCTACGAGCAGTACTTC

V: TRBV7-9
D: TRBD1
size: -
length: 19
J: TRBJ2-1
CDR3: CASSLAFGTGGVAYNEQFF
DNA: TGTGCCAGCAGCTTAGCGTTCGGGACAGGGGGAGTCGCCTACAATGAGCAGTTCTTC

V: TRBV18
D: TRBD2
size: -
length: 19
J: TRBJ2-4
CDR3: CASSPPGTSGRLAKNIQYF
DNA: TGTGCCAGCTCACCCCCCGGGACTAGCGGGAGGCTAGCCAAAAACATTCAGTACTTC

V: TRBV10-3
D: -
size: -
length: 14
J: TRBJ1-5
CDR3: CAISESRGREPQHF
DNA: TGTGCCATCAGTGAGTCCAGGGGAAGGGAGCCCCAGCATTTT

V: TRBV7-2
D: -
size: once
length: 14
J: TRBJ1-4
CDR3: CASSMTASNEKLFF
DNA: TGTGCCAGCAGCATGACAGCGAGTAATGAAAAACTGTTTTTT

V: TRBV27
D: TRBD1
size: -
length: 15
J: TRBJ1-4
CDR3: CASSPYRQGHGKLFF
DNA: TGTGCCAGCAGTCCCTACCGACAGGGGCATGGAAAACTGTTTTTT

V: TRBV30
D: -
size: -
length: 14
J: TRBJ1-4
CDR3: CAWSVGGQNEKLFF
DNA: TGTGCCTGGAGTGTTGGGGGTCAAAACGAAAAACTGTTTTTT

V: TRBV4-1
D: TRBD2
size: -
length: 16
J: TRBJ2-3
CDR3: CASSRGTSGSTDTQYF
DNA: TGCGCCAGCAGCCGGGGGACTAGCGGGAGCACAGATACGCAGTATTTT

V: TRBV4-1
D: -
size: -
length: 13
J: TRBJ2-7
CDR3: CASSQGLGYEQYF
DNA: TGCGCCAGCAGCCAAGGGCTCGGCTACGAGCAGTACTTC

V: TRBV5-8
D: TRBD2
size: -
length: 15
J: TRBJ2-5
CDR3: CASSGGLAEKETQYF
DNA: TGTGCCAGCAGCGGGGGACTAGCGGAAAAAGAGACCCAGTACTTC

V: TRBV7-8
D: TRBD2
size: -
length: 13
J: TRBJ2-7
CDR3: CASSLAGGSEQYF
DNA: TGTGCCAGCAGCTTAGCGGGAGGGTCCGAGCAGTACTTC

V: TRBV5-1
D: -
size: -
length: 14
J: TRBJ1-2
CDR3: CASSLAPFNYGYTF
DNA: TGCGCCAGCAGCTTGGCCCCCTTCAACTATGGCTACACCTTC

V: TRBV5-1
D: TRBD1
size: -
length: 16
J: TRBJ1-1
CDR3: CASSLGQGTMNTEAFF
DNA: TGCGCCAGCAGCTTGGGACAGGGGACCATGAACACTGAAGCTTTCTTT

V: TRBV9
D: -
size: -
length: 15
J: TRBJ2-3
CDR3: CASSVDGGRTDTQYF
DNA: TGTGCCAGCAGCGTAGATGGGGGCCGCACAGATACGCAGTATTTT

V: TRBV11-2
D: TRBD1
size: -
length: 14
J: TRBJ1-4
CDR3: CASSLHRGAEKLFF
DNA: TGTGCCAGCAGCTTGCACAGGGGAGCAGAAAAACTGTTTTTT

V: TRBV28
D: -
size: -
length: 16
J: TRBJ2-3
CDR3: CASSSSTSGFTDTQYF
DNA: -

V: TRBV7-9
D: -
size: once
length: 17
J: TRBJ2-1
CDR3: CASSFFPGGGTYNEQFF
DNA: TGTGCCAGCAGCTTCTTTCCGGGGGGCGGAACCTACAATGAGCAGTTCTTC

V: TRBV7-8
D: TRBD2
size: -
length: 14
J: TRBJ2-7
CDR3: CATLRTSGGTEQYF
DNA: TGTGCCACCCTGAGGACTAGCGGGGGAACCGAGCAGTACTTC

V: TRBV10-1
D: -
size: -
length: 11
J: TRBJ2-5
CDR3: CASSDAGTQYF
DNA: TGCGCCAGCAGTGACGCAGGGACCCAGTACTTC

V: TRBV7-2
D: TRBD2
size: -
length: 15
J: TRBJ2-1
CDR3: CASSLGTSDYNEQFF
DNA: TGTGCCAGCAGCTTAGGGACTAGCGACTACAATGAGCAGTTCTTC

V: TRBV10-2
D: TRBD1
size: once
length: 13
J: TRBJ1-2
CDR3: CASLDRGQYGYTF
DNA: TGCGCCAGCCTGGACAGGGGGCAATATGGCTACACCTTC

V: TRBV11-2
D: -
size: -
length: 12
J: TRBJ1-2
CDR3: CASSLTGRVPTF
DNA: TGTGCCAGCAGCTTAACAGGGAGGGTCCCAACCTTC

V: TRBV7-9
D: TRBD2
size: many
length: 15
J: TRBJ2-7
CDR3: CASRRGLAGGEEQYF
DNA: TGTGCCAGCAGGCGCGGACTAGCGGGAGGCGAGGAGCAGTACTTC

V: TRBV14
D: -
size: -
length: 15
J: TRBJ1-1
CDR3: CASSKSVIRDTEAFF
DNA: TGTGCCTCTTCCAAGTCCGTTATAAGGGACACTGAAGCTTTCTTT

V: TRBV6-1
D: -
size: once
length: 14
J: TRBJ2-5
CDR3: CASSEWGLQETQYF
DNA: TGTGCCAGCAGTGAATGGGGACTGCAAGAGACCCAGTACTTC

V: TRBV5-8
D: -
size: -
length: 17
J: TRBJ2-3
CDR3: CASSLATGVPRTDTQYF
DNA: TGTGCCAGCAGCTTGGCGACGGGGGTCCCCCGCACAGATACGCAGTATTTT

V: TRBV5-4
D: -
size: -
length: 15
J: TRBJ2-5
CDR3: CASSAREGAGETQYF
DNA: TGTGCCAGCAGCGCCCGAGAGGGAGCCGGGGAGACCCAGTACTTC

V: TRBV18
D: -
size: -
length: 14
J: TRBJ1-1
CDR3: CASSPKQGSTEAFF
DNA: TGTGCCAGCTCACCAAAACAGGGAAGCACTGAAGCTTTCTTT

V: TRBV2
D: -
size: few
length: 14
J: TRBJ2-2
CDR3: CASKRDTSTGELFF
DNA: TGTGCCAGCAAGCGGGACACCTCAACCGGGGAGCTGTTTTTT

V: TRBV7-2
D: TRBD1
size: -
length: 15
J: TRBJ2-4
CDR3: CASSAGTGVKNIQYF
DNA: TGTGCCAGCAGCGCCGGGACAGGGGTCAAAAACATTCAGTACTTC

V: TRBV7-3
D: -
size: -
length: 15
J: TRBJ2-1
CDR3: CASSLIPTGDNEQFF
DNA: TGTGCCAGCAGCTTAATCCCTACGGGGGACAATGAGCAGTTCTTC

V: TRBV2
D: -
size: few
length: 17
J: TRBJ2-2
CDR3: CASSEVRLGGNTGELFF
DNA: TGTGCCAGCAGTGAAGTGAGACTCGGGGGGAACACCGGGGAGCTGTTTTTT

V: TRBV7-9
D: TRBD2
size: -
length: 15
J: TRBJ2-1
CDR3: CASSLRGGSKNEQFF
DNA: TGTGCCAGCAGCTTACGGGGGGGATCTAAAAATGAGCAGTTCTTC

V: TRBV29-1
D: -
size: -
length: 15
J: TRBJ1-6
CDR3: CSARERDTYNSPLHF
DNA: TGCAGCGCCAGGGAGCGTGATACCTATAATTCACCCCTCCACTTT

V: TRBV7-6
D: -
size: -
length: 17
J: TRBJ2-3
CDR3: CASSLELSEGIANTQYF
DNA: TGTGCCAGCAGCTTAGAATTGTCTGAGGGAATCGCAAATACGCAGTATTTT